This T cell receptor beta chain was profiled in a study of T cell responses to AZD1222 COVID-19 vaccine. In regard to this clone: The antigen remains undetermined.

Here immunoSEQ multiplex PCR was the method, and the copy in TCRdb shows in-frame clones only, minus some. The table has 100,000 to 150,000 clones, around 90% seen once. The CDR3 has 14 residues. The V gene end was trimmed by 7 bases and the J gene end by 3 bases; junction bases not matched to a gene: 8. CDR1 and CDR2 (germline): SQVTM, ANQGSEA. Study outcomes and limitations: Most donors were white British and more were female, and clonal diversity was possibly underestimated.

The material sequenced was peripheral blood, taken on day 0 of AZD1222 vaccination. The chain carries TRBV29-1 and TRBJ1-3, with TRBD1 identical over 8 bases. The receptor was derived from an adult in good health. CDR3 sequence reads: CSGLTGESGNTIYF. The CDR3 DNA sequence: TGCAGCGGGCTGACAGGGGAAAGTGGAAACACCATATATTTT.